These 16 T cell receptor beta chains originate from one sample sequenced in a study of identical twins (dated by TCRdb to about 2016). The library was generated by 5' RACE. Sequencing took place on an Illumina HiSeq 2000. TCRdb handled the public reads itself, with Q25 trimming in fastp and clone calling in MiXCR, and kept productive beta chains. CDR3 protein sequences are deduplicated, and each keeps its most common genes and DNA. This sample comprises approximately 890,000 distinct CDR3 sequences, approximately 13% of them detected only once. Around 1.5% of the sample belongs to the ten largest clones. This sample also appeared in a second study, on yellow fever vaccine responses in identical twins.

Specimen: PBMCs. The receptor source for this set is a woman in her late teens or twenties in good health.

This clonotype showed up just a few times. The chain employs TRBV7-3 and TRBJ2-5; unclear D gene. V shed 5 bases and J shed 1 base, with 17 bases lying between them. Germline V gene sequence: CDR1 SGHTA, CDR2 FQGTGA. The CDR3 totals 16 residues. The CDR3 here is CASSPMTGSPQETQYF. The CDR3 DNA follows: TGTGCCAGCAGCCCAATGACTGGCAGTCCCCAAGAGACCCAGTACTTC.

V usage is TRBV7-9 and J usage is TRBJ1-6, with D unclear. The CDR3 runs 14 residues. The V and J ends lost 4 bases and 5 bases respectively, with 9 bases between them. Germline CDR1 and CDR2: SEHNR and FQNEAQ (reference sequence). The CDR3: CASSSHNNNSPLHF. CDR3 nucleotide sequence: TGTGCCAGCAGCTCCCATAATAATAATTCACCCCTCCACTTT.

This clonotype came up a few times. The chain joins TRBV20-1 to TRBJ2-7; 8 bases match TRBD2. V was clipped by 5 bases and J by 4 bases; unmatched bases: 7. The length of the CDR3 is 13 residues. Per the germline V gene, CDR1 is DFQATT and CDR2 is SNEGSKA (reference sequence). The CDR3 DNA sequence: TGCAGTGCTGAGGGGACTAGTCCTTACGAGCAGTACTTC. Protein product: CSAEGTSPYEQYF.

This clonotype has only a few counts. CDR3: CASGGPGAPQHF. CDR3 bases: TGTGCCAGCGGGGGCCCAGGGGCGCCCCAGCATTTT. The chain carries TRBV6-5 and TRBJ1-5, with a possible D match to TRBD1 (6 bases). Germline loops: CDR1 MNHEY, CDR2 SVGAGI. With 8 bases removed from V and 9 bases from J, the gap between germline ends came to 14 bases. The CDR3 runs to 12 residues.

This clonotype has only a few counts. The chain has TRBV10-3 and TRBJ2-1; 16 bases match TRBD2. V was clipped by 4 bases and J by 7 bases; unmatched bases: 7. The CDR3 runs to 17 residues. The germline V gene has CDR1 ENHRY and CDR2 SYGVKD. This CDR3 is CAISAGTSGRGRNEQFF. CDR3 DNA: TGTGCCATCAGTGCCGGGACTAGCGGGAGGGGCCGAAATGAGCAGTTCTTC.

The chain carries TRBV28 and TRBJ1-5; no definite D call. V lost 6 bases, J lost 7 bases, and 16 bases lay in between. Germline loops: CDR1 MDHEN, CDR2 SYDVKM. The CDR3 sequence is 14 residues long. The CDR3 coding sequence is TGTGCCAGCAGCTCAGTCCCTCAGAGCCAGCCCCAGCATTTT. As protein: CASSSVPQSQPQHF.

The chain links TRBV7-9 to TRBJ2-1, with D possibly being TRBD1 (7 bases). The CDR3 length is 11 residues. The V end lost 8 bases, the J end lost 6 bases, and 8 bases lay between the germline ends. Germline V gene data show CDR1 as SEHNR and CDR2 as FQNEAQ (reference sequence). The CDR3 reads CASQGGNEQFF. DNA for the CDR3: TGTGCCAGCCAGGGGGGCAATGAGCAGTTCTTC.

This chain links TRBV9 with TRBJ1-2, with TRBD1 matching over 9 bases. The CDR3 is 14 amino acids. V shed 1 base, J shed 3 bases, and the junction held 1 base outside the gene matches. Germline V gene lookup returns CDR1 SGDLS and CDR2 YYNGEE. In DNA, the CDR3 is TGTGCCAGCAGCGTAAGGACAGGGGACTATGGCTACACCTTC. It translates to CASSVRTGDYGYTF. The variable domain in full, with the rest retrieved from reference TRBV9 and TRBJ1-2, is DSGVTQTPKHLITATGQRVTLRCSPRSGDLSVYWYQQSLDQGLQFLIQYYNGEERAKGNILERFSAQQFPDLHSELNLSSLELGDSALYFCASSVRTGDYGYTFGSGTRLTVV.

This clonotype was seen more than once but under ten times. The chain recombines TRBV7-3 with TRBJ2-3; TRBD2 might be the D (5 bases). The CDR3 runs 17 residues. With 1 base removed from V and 3 bases from J, the gap between germline ends came to 17 bases. CDR1 and CDR2 (germline): SGHTA, FQGTGA. The CDR3 here is CASSLRSGGGVTDTQYF. CDR3 in DNA: TGTGCCAGCAGCTTAAGATCCGGCGGAGGTGTTACAGATACGCAGTATTTT.

This chain connects TRBV10-3 to TRBJ2-1; D not resolved. The CDR3 consists of 11 residues. V gave up 6 bases and J gave up 4 bases, with 4 bases separating them. Germline lookup yields CDR1 ENHRY and CDR2 SYGVKD. CDR3 loop: CAISTYNEQFF. For the CDR3, the DNA is TGTGCCATCAGCACGTACAATGAGCAGTTCTTC.

This chain links TRBV3-1 with TRBJ1-1; weak D call: TRBD1 (5 bases). Trimming shortened V by 0 bases and J by 7 bases, and 12 bases separated the two germline ends. Germline CDR1 reads LGHDT; CDR2 reads YNNKEL (reference sequence). This CDR3 has 14 amino acids. CDR3 nucleotides: TGTGCCAGCAGCCAAGACAGGGTAAAGCGTGAAGCTTTCTTT. It translates to CASSQDRVKREAFF. Complete variable domain (other parts from reference TRBV3-1 and TRBJ1-1): DTAVSQTPKYLVTQMGNDKSIKCEQNLGHDTMYWYKQDSKKFLKIMFSYNNKELIINETVPNRFSPKSPDKAHLNLHINSLELGDSAVYFCASSQDRVKREAFFGQGTRLTVV.

This clonotype was picked up one time. This chain joins TRBV2 and TRBJ2-7; 12 bases agree with TRBD2. V gave up 7 bases and J gave up 2 bases; unmatched junction bases: 3. The CDR3 length is 14 residues. In germline, CDR1 is SNHLY, CDR2 FYNNEI. The CDR3 loop is CASKLAGGTYEQYF. CDR3 DNA: TGTGCCAGCAAACTAGCGGGAGGTACCTACGAGCAGTACTTC.

Regarding this clonotype: The junction shows a germline mismatch at one end, possibly a read error. The rearrangement links TRBV12-3 or TRBV12-4 to TRBJ2-1, with 10 bases identical to TRBD2. CDR3 length equals 18 residues. The CDR3 sequence: CACSPKVAGGRSYNEQFF. For the CDR3, the DNA is TGTGCCTGCAGTCCCAAGGTAGCGGGAGGACGCTCCTACAATGAGCAGTTCTTC.

V is TRBV14 and J is TRBJ2-7; TRBD2 might be the D (5 bases). V was clipped by 1 base and J by 2 bases, with 9 bases between them. This CDR3 contains 14 residues. Germline V gives CDR1 SGHDN, CDR2 FVKESK. In nucleotides, the CDR3 is TGTGCCAGCAGCCAAGGGCCTAGCCCCTACGAGCAGTACTTC. It codes for CASSQGPSPYEQYF.

This clonotype was counted a few times. The V call is TRBV5-1, the J call TRBJ2-1; D might be TRBD1 or TRBD2, each matching 7 bases. Deletions cut 1 base from V and 4 bases from J, with 12 bases between. Germline CDR1 and CDR2: SGHRS and YFSETQ. This CDR3 is built from 15 residues. DNA for the CDR3: TGCGCCAGCAGCTTGATGCAGGGGGGGTACAATGAGCAGTTCTTC. Translation gives CASSLMQGGYNEQFF. Variable domain in full (rest from reference TRBV5-1 and TRBJ2-1): KAGVTQTPRYLIKTRGQQVTLSCSPISGHRSVSWYQQTPGQGLQFLFEYFSETQRNKGNFPGRFSGRQFSNSRSEMNVSTLELGDSALYLCASSLMQGGYNEQFFGPGTRLTVL.

The CDR3 reads CASSLDLPVTNEKLFF. As DNA, the CDR3 is TGTGCCAGCAGCTTAGATCTTCCCGTAACTAATGAAAAACTGTTTTTT. This chain uses TRBV7-9 with TRBJ1-4; D not certain. Germline-derived CDR1 and CDR2 are SEHNR and FQNEAQ (reference sequence). The CDR3 is 16 residues long. V lost 1 base, J lost 1 base, and 10 bases lay in between.